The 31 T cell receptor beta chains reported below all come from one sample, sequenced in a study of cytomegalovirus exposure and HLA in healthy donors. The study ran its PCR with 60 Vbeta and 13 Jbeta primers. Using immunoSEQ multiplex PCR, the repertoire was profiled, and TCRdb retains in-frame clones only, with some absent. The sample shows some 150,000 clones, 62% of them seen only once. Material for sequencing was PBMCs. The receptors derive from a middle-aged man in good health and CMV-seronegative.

The CDR3 DNA is TGTGCCAGTAGTAAGTGGGGGGGCGGCAATGAGCAGTTCTTC. Encoded protein: CASSKWGGGNEQFF. The chain links TRBV19 to TRBJ2-1; D might be TRBD2 (7 bases). This CDR3 is 14 amino acids long. V lost 4 bases to trimming and J lost 6 bases, with 13 bases between them. Germline loops: CDR1 LNHDA, CDR2 SQIVND (reference sequence). Full variable domain (rest looked up from reference TRBV19 and TRBJ2-1): DGGITQSPKYLFRKEGQNVTLSCEQNLNHDAMYWYRQDPGQGLRLIYYSQIVNDFQKGDIAEGYSVSREKKESFPLTVTSAQKNPTAFYLCASSKWGGGNEQFFGPGTRLTVL.

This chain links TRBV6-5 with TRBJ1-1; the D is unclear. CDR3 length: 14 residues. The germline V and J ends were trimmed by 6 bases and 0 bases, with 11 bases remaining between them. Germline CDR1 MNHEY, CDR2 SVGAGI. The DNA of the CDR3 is TGTGCCAGCAGAGAGAACCTCATGAACACTGAAGCTTTCTTT. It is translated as CASRENLMNTEAFF.

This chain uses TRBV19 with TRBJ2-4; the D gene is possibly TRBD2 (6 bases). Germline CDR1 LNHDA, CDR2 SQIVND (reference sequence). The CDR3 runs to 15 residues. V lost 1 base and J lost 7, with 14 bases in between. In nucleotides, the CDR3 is TGTGCCAGTAGTATAGGGCCGGGGGAAACGAACATTCAGTACTTC. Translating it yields CASSIGPGETNIQYF.

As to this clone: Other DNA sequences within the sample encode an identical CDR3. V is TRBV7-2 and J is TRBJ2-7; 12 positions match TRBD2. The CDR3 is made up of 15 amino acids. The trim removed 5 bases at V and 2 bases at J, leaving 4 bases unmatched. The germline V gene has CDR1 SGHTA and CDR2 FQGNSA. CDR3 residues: CASSPRTSGTYEQYF. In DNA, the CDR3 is TGTGCCAGCAGCCCCCGGACTAGCGGGACCTACGAGCAGTACTTC.

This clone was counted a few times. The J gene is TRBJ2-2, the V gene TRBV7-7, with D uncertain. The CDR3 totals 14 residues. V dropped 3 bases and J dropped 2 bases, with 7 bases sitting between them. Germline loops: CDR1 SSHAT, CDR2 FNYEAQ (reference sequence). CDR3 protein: CASSLQDNTGELFF. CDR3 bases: TGTGCCAGCAGCTTGCAGGATAACACCGGGGAGCTGTTTTTT.

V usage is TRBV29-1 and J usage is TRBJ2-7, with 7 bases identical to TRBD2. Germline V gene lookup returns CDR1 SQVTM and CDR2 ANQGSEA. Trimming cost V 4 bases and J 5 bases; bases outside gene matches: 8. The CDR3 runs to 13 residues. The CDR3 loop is CSVAGGSGHEQYF. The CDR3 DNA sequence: TGCAGCGTTGCTGGCGGGAGTGGCCACGAGCAGTACTTC.

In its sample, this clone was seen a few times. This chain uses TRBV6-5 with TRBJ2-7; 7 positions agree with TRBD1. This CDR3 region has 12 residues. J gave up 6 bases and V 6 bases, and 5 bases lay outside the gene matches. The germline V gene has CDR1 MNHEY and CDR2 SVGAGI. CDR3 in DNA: TGTGCCAGCAGCCTCAGGGGGTCCGAGCAGTACTTC. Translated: CASSLRGSEQYF.

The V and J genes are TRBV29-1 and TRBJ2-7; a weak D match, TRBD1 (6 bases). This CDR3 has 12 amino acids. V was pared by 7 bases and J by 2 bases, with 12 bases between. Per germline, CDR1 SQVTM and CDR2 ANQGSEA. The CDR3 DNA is TGCAGCGCCTCAGGGGCGACCTACGAGCAGTACTTC. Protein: CSASGATYEQYF.

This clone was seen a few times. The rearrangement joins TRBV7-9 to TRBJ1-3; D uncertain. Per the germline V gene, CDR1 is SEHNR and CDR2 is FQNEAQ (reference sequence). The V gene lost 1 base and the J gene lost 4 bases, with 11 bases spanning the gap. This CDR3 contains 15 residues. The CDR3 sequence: CASSLVPSSGNTIYF. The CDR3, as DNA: TGTGCCAGCAGCTTAGTGCCAAGCTCAGGAAACACCATATATTTT.

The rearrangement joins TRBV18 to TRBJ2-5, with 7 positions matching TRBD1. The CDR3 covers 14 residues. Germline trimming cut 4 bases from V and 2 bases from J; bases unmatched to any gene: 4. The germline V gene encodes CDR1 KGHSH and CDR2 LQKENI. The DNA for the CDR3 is TGTGCCAGCTCACTCCAGACAGGGCAAGAGACCCAGTACTTC. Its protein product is CASSLQTGQETQYF.

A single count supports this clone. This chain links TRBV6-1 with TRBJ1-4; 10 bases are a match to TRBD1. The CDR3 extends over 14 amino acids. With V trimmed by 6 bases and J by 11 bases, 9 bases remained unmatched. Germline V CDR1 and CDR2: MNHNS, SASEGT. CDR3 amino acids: CASSDDRGRRKLFF. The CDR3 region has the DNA TGTGCCAGCAGCGACGACAGGGGGCGCCGGAAACTGTTTTTT.

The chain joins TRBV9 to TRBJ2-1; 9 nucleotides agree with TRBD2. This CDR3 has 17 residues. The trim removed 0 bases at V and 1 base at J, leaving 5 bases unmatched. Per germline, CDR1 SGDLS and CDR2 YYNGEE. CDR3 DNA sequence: TGTGCCAGCAGCGTAGCTCGGGCGGGAGGGTCCTACAATGAGCAGTTCTTC. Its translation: CASSVARAGGSYNEQFF.

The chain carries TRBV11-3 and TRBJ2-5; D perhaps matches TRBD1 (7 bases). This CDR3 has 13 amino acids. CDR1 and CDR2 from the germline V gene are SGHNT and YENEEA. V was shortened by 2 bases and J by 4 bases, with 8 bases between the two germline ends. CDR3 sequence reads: CASSLQGGETQYF. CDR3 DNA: TGTGCCAGCAGCTTACAGGGGGGAGAGACCCAGTACTTC.

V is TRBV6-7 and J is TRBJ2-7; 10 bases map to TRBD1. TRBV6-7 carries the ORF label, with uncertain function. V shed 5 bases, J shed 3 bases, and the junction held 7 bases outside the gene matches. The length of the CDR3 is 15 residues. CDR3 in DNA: TGTGCCAGCAGTCGACAGGGGGCGCCGGACTACGAGCAGTACTTC. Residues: CASSRQGAPDYEQYF.

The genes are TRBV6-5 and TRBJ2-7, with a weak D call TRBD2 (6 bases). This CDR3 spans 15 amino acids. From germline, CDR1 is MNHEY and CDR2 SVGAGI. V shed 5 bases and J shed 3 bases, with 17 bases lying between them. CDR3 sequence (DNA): TGTGCCAGCAGTGGGGAGGCGGGCGGAGACTACGAGCAGTACTTC. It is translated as CASSGEAGGDYEQYF.

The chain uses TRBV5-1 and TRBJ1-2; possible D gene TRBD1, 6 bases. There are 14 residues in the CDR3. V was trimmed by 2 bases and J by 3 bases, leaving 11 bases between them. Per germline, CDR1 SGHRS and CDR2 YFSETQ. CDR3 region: CASSLRDTYYGYTF. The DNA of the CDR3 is TGCGCCAGCAGCTTAAGGGACACTTACTATGGCTACACCTTC.

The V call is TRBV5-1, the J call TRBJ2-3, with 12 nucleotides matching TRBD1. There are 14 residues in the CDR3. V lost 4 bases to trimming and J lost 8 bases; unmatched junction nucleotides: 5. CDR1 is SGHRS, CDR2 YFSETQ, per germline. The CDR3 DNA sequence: TGCGCCAGCAGCCCGGGACAGGGGGCCGGTACGCAGTATTTT. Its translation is CASSPGQGAGTQYF.

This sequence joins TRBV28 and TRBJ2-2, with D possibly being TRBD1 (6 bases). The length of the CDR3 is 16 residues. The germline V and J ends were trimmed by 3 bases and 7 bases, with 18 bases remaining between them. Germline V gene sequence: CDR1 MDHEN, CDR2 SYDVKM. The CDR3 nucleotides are TGTGCCAGCAGTTTTTCCAGGGGTTACAGAATCGGGGAGCTGTTTTTT. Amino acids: CASSFSRGYRIGELFF.

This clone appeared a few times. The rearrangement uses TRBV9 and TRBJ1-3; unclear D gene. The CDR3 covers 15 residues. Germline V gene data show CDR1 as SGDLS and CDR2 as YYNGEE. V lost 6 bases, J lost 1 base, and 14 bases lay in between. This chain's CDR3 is CASNPGPTSGNTIYF. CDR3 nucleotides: TGTGCCAGCAATCCAGGTCCTACATCTGGAAACACCATATATTTT.

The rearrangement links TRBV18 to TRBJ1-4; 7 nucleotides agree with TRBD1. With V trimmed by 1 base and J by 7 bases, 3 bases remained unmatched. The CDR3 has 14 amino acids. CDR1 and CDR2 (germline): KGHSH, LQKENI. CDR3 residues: CASSPRQGGEKLFF. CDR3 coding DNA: TGTGCCAGCTCACCACGACAGGGTGGTGAAAAACTGTTTTTT.

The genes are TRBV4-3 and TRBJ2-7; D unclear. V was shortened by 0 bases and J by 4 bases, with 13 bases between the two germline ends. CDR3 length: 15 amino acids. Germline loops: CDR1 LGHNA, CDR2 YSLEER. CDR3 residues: CASSQESQSSYEQYF. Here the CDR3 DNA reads TGCGCCAGCAGCCAAGAAAGTCAGTCCAGTTACGAGCAGTACTTC.

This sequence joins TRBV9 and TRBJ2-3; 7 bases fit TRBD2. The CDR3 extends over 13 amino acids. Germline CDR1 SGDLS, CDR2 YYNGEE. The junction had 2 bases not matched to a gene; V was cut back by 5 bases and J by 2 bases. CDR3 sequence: CASSGDYTDTQYF. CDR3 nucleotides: TGTGCCAGCAGTGGGGACTACACAGATACGCAGTATTTT.

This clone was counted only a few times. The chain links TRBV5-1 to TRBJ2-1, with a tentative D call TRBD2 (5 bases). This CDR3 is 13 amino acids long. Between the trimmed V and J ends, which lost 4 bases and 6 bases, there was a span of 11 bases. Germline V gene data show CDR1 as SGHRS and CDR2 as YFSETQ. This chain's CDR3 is CASSSITSNEQFF. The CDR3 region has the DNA TGCGCCAGCAGCAGCATCACTAGCAATGAGCAGTTCTTC.

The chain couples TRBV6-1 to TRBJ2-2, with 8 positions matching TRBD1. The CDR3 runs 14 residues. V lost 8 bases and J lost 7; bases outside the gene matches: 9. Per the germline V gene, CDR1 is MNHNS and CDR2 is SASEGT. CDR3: CASVQGARNGELFF. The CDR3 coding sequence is TGTGCCAGCGTTCAGGGGGCGAGGAACGGGGAGCTGTTTTTT.

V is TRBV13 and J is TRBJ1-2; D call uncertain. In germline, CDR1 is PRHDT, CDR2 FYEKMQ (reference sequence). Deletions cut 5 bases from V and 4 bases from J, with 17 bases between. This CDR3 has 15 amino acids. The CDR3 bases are TGTGCCAGCAGCCCGGGGATGAAAACTAGCTATGGCTACACCTTC. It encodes CASSPGMKTSYGYTF. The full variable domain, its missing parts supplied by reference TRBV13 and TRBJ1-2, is AAGVIQSPRHLIKEKRETATLKCYPIPRHDTVYWYQQGPGQDPQFLISFYEKMQSDKGSIPDRFSAQQFSDYHSELNMSSLELGDSALYFCASSPGMKTSYGYTFGSGTRLTVV.

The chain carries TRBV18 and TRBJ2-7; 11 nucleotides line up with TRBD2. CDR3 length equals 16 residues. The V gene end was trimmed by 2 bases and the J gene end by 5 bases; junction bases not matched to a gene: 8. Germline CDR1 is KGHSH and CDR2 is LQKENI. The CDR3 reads CASSPISGRAYDEQYF. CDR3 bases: TGTGCCAGCTCACCAATTAGCGGGAGGGCCTACGACGAGCAGTACTTC.

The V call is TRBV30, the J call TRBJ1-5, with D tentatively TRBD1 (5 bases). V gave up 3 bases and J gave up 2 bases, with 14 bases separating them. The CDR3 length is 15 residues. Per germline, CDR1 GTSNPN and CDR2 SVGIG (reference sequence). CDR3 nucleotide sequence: TGTGCCTGGAGGTCCGGGGACTGGGGCAATCAGCCCCAGCATTTT. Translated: CAWRSGDWGNQPQHF. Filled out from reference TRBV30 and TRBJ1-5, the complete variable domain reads SQTIHQWPATLVQPVGSPLSLECTVEGTSNPNLYWYRQAAGRGLQLLFYSVGIGQISSEVPQNLSASRPQDRQFILSSKKLLLSDSGFYLCAWRSGDWGNQPQHFGDGTRLSIL.

Written as DNA, the CDR3 is TGTGCCAGCAGCTCCCCGGGACAGGGCTACGAGCAGTACTTC. Protein product: CASSSPGQGYEQYF. This chain connects TRBV7-9 to TRBJ2-7; 9 bases align to TRBD1. Unmatched junction bases numbered 4, after V lost 4 bases and J lost 3 bases. This CDR3 contains 14 residues. CDR1 and CDR2 from the germline V gene are SEHNR and FQNEAQ (reference sequence).

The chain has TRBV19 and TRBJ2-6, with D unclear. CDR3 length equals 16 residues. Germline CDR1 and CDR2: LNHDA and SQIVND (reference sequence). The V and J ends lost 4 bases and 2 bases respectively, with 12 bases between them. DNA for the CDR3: TGTGCCAGTAGTAAACCTCAGATTACTGGGGCCAACGTCCTGACTTTC. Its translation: CASSKPQITGANVLTF.

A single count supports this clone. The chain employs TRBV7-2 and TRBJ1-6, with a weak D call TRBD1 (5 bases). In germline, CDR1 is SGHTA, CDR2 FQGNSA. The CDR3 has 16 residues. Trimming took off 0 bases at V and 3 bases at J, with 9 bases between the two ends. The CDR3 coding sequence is TGTGCCAGCAGCTTAGCAGTGACAGTCTATAATTCACCCCTCCACTTT. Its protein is CASSLAVTVYNSPLHF.

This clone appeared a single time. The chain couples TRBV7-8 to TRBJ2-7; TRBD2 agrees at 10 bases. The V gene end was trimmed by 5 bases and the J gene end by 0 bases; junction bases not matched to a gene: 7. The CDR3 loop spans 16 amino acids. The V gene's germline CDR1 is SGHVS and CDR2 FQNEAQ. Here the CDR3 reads CASSGTSGASSYEQYF. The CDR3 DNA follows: TGTGCCAGCAGCGGTACTAGCGGGGCCAGCTCCTACGAGCAGTACTTC.